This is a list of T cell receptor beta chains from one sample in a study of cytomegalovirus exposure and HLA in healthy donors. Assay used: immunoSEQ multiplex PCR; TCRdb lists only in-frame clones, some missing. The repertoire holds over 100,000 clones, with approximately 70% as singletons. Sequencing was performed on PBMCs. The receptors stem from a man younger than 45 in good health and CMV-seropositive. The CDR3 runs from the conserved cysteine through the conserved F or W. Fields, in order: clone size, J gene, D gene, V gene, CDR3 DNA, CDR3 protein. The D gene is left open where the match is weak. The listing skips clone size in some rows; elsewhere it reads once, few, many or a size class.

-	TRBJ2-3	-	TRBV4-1	TGCGCCAGCAGCCAAATGGAGGCTACCAGCACAGATACGCAGTATTTT	CASSQMEATSTDTQYF
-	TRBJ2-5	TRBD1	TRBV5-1	TGCGCCAGCAGCGACCCGGGACAGTCCCTTGGGACCCAGTACTTC	CASSDPGQSLGTQYF
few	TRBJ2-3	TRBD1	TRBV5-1	TGCGCCAGCTCTCGGACAGGGAACACAGATACGCAGTATTTT	CASSRTGNTDTQYF
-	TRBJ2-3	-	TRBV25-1	TGTGCCAGCTCATATTGGGGGGGGCGGAAAGGTATCACAGATACGCAGTATTTT	CASSYWGGRKGITDTQYF
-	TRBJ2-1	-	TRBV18	TGTGCCAGCTCACCACCGTTGGGGCGGCTCTCCTACAATGAGCAGTTCTTC	CASSPPLGRLSYNEQFF
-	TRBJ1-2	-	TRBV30	TGTGCCTGGAGTTCAGGGCCGCGATATGGCTACACCTTC	CAWSSGPRYGYTF
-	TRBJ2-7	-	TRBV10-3	TGTGCCATCAGGAAGGACAGTTTATCCTACGAGCAGTACTTC	CAIRKDSLSYEQYF
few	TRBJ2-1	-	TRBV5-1	TGCGCCAGCAGCCCCGACAATGAGCAGTTCTTC	CASSPDNEQFF
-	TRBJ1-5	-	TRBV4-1	TGCGCCAGCAGCCACCCCGGCGGAGGCAATCAGCCCCAGCATTTT	CASSHPGGGNQPQHF
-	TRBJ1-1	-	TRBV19	TGTGCCAGCAGACCGGGGTTCTCGACTGAAGCTTTCTTT	CASRPGFSTEAFF
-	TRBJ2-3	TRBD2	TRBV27	TGTGCCAGCAGTTGGACTAGCGGGGGTAGCACAGATACGCAGTATTTT	CASSWTSGGSTDTQYF
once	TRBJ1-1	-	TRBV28	TGTGCCAGCAGTTCAGGGGACCCTACTGAAGCTTTCTTT	CASSSGDPTEAFF
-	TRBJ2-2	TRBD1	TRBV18	TGTGCCAGCTCACGAGACAGGGGTCCGGACGGGGAGCTGTTTTTT	CASSRDRGPDGELFF
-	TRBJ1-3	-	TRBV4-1	TGCGCCAGCAGCCAAGGTCAGGACTTCGGAAACACCATATATTTT	CASSQGQDFGNTIYF
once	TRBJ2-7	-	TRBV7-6	TGTGCCAGCAGCTCCCCGGCTGAGGGGGGGATACACGAGCAGTACTTC	CASSSPAEGGIHEQYF
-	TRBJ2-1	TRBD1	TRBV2	TGTGCCAGCAGTCCTCGGACAGGGGACAATGAGCAGTTCTTC	CASSPRTGDNEQFF
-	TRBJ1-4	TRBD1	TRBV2	TGTGCCAGCAGTGGGGACAGGCCAACTAATGAAAAACTGTTTTTT	CASSGDRPTNEKLFF
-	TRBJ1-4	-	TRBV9	TGTGCCAGCAGTGATCCCGTAGGGGGGGATGAAAAACTGTTTTTT	CASSDPVGGDEKLFF
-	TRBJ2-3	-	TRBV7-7	TGTGCTAGCAGCTTAGGCGGTGCAGATACGCAGTATTTT	CASSLGGADTQYF
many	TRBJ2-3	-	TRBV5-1	TGCGCCAGCAGCCCCCGACAGGGGAGGGGACAGAGCACAGATACGCAGTATTTT	CASSPRQGRGQSTDTQYF
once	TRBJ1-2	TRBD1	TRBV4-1	TGCGCCAGCAGCCAAGAGGCAGGGGGGCGTGGAGGCTACACCTTC	CASSQEAGGRGGYTF
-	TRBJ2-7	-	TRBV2	TGTGCCAGCAGTCCCCTCATCAGGGACTACGAGCAGTACTTC	CASSPLIRDYEQYF
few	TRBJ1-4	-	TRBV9	TGTGCCAGCAGCGATACAGGGCCGGGTGAAAAACTGTTTTTT	CASSDTGPGEKLFF
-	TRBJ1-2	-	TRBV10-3	TGTGCCACTGGGGCCTTTGGAAATGGCTACACCTTC	CATGAFGNGYTF
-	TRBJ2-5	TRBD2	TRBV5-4	TGTGCCAGCAGCTTGGATCCCGGGACTAGCGGGAGTTTCAGGACCCAGTACTTC	CASSLDPGTSGSFRTQYF
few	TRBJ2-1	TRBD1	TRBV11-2	TGTGCCAGCAGCGACAGGGGATTAGCGAATGAGCAGTTCTTC	CASSDRGLANEQFF
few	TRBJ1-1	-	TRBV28	TGTGCCAGCAGTCTGCAGTTAAATGAAGCTTTCTTT	CASSLQLNEAFF
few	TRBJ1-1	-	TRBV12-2	TGTGCAAGTCGCTTAGCGGGACAGGGGGCATATGGCACTGAAGCTTTCTTT	CASRLAGQGAYGTEAFF
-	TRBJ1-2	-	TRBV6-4	TGTGCCAGCAGTGACTCTGCGGGGGAGGGCTATGGCTACACCTTC	CASSDSAGEGYGYTF
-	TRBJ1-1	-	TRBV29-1	TGCAGCGTTGAAGATCCCCCGAGACAGGAAGCTTTCTTT	CSVEDPPRQEAFF
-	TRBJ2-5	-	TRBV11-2	TGTGCCAGCAGCTTAGACCGGGAGGAGACCCAGTACTTC	CASSLDREETQYF
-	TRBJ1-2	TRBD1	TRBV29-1	TGCAGCGTTGCTAGGCTTCAGGGGGCAGGAGGCTACACCTTC	CSVARLQGAGGYTF
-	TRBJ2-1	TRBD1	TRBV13	TGTGCCAGCAGCGCCTTACAGGGGGCGTCCTACAATGAGCAGTTCTTC	CASSALQGASYNEQFF
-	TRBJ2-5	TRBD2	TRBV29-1	TGCAGCGTTACGACCGGGACTAGCGGGACGCGGAAGACCCAGTACTTC	CSVTTGTSGTRKTQYF